This T cell receptor beta chain was observed in a study of blood T cells in healthy people across ages. The CDR3 totals 16 residues. V gave up 5 bases and J gave up 2 bases, with 17 bases separating them. The germline CDR1 and CDR2 sequences are MDHEN and SYDVKM. As concerns this clonotype: Antigen unknown.

A second PCR of about 7 to 12 cycles used a sample-barcoded 5' primer and a J-beta primer mix. Each cDNA molecule received a tag from a template-switch adaptor that had 12 random nucleotides. A single record per CDR3 protein comes from TCRdb applying MiXCR to the 5' RACE reads. Among over 600,000 distinct CDR3 sequences listed, 46% were seen once. General observations from the study: Both higher diversity and more naive CD4+ cells marked long-lived donors when set against aged donors.

This TCR derives from a man older than 75 in good health. The sequencing input was blood. The chain employs TRBV28 and TRBJ2-3; a weak D match, TRBD2 (6 bases). CDR3 coding DNA: TGTGCCAGCAGTCCTCCCGCGGGAAGGCCCACAGATACGCAGTATTTT. Translation gives CASSPPAGRPTDTQYF.